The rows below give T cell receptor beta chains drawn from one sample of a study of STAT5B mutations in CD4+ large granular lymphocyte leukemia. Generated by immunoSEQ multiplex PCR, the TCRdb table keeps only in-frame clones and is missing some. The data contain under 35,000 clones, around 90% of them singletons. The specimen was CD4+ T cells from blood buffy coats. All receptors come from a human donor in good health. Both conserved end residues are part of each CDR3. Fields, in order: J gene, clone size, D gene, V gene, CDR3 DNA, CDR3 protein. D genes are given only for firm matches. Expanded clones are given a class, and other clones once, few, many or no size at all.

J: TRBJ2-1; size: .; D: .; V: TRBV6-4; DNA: TGTGCCAGCAGTGACTCCCTTCAACGGGGGAGCAATGAGCAGTTCTTC; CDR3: CASSDSLQRGSNEQFF
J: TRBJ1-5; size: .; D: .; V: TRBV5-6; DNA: TGTGCCAGCAGCTACGAGATGGGGTCAGGACAGCCCCAGCATTTT; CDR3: CASSYEMGSGQPQHF
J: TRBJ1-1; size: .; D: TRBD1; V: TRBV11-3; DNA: TGTGCCAGCAGCTTACTTGGACAGGCGAACACTGAAGCTTTCTTT; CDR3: CASSLLGQANTEAFF
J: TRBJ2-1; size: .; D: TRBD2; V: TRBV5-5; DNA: TGTGCCAGCAGCTTGGGACTAGCGGTCAATGAGCAGTTCTTC; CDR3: CASSLGLAVNEQFF
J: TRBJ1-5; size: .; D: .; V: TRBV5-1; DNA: TGCGCCAGCAGCTACGGGGATAGCAATCAGCCCCAGCATTTT; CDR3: CASSYGDSNQPQHF
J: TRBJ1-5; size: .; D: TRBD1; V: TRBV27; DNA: TGTGCCAGCAGAAGAACAGGGGACTCGGAGGGACAGCCCCAGCATTTT; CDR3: CASRRTGDSEGQPQHF
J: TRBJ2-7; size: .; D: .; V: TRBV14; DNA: TGTGCCAGCAGCCAAGTTAACTCCAACTACGAGCAGTACTTC; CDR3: CASSQVNSNYEQYF
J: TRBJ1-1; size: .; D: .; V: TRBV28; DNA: TGTGCCAGCAGTTTACAAGGGCGAGACACTGAAGCTTTCTTT; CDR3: CASSLQGRDTEAFF
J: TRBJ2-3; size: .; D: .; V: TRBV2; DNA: TGTGCCACCAGTCTGGAGGGTTACACAGATACGCAGTATTTT; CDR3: CATSLEGYTDTQYF
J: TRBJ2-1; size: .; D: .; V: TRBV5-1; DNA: TGCGCCAGCAGCCGAGGCGACAGCTCCTACAATGAGCAGTTCTTC; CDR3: CASSRGDSSYNEQFF
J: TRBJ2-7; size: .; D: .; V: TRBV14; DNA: TGTGCCAGCAGCCAGATAGGTAGGACCGGGACTCTAGACTACGAGCAGTACTTC; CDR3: CASSQIGRTGTLDYEQYF
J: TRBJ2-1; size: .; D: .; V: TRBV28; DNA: TGTGCCAGCAGTAATCGCCGCCAGGGAGAGGGATACAATGAGCAGTTCTTC; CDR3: CASSNRRQGEGYNEQFF
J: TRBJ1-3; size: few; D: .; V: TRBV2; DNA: TGTGCCAGCACCGGACCACGAGCCTACTCTGGAAACACCATATATTTT; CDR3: CASTGPRAYSGNTIYF
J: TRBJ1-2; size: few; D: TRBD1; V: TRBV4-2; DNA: TGTGCCAGCTACTCGACAGGGGTCTACTATGGCTACACCTTC; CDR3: CASYSTGVYYGYTF
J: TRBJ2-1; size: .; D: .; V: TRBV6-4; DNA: TGTGCCAGCAGTGACGGGACCTACAATGAGCAGTTCTTC; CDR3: CASSDGTYNEQFF
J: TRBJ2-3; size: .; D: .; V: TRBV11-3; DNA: TGTGCCAGCAGCTTAGGCAGATCCACAGATACGCAGTATTTT; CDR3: CASSLGRSTDTQYF
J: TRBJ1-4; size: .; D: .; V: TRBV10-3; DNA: TGTGCCATAGGGGAGGGTTCTAATGAAAAACTGTTTTTT; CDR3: CAIGEGSNEKLFF
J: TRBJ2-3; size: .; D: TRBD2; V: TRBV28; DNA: TGTGCCAGCAGTTATACACTAGCGGGAGGTACAGATACGCAGTATTTT; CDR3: CASSYTLAGGTDTQYF
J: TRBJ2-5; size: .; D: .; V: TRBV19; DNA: TGTGCCAGTAGTATCCGGGGGACAAAAGAGACCCAGTACTTC; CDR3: CASSIRGTKETQYF
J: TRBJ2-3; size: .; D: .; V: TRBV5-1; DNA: TGCGCCAGCAGCTTGGGGGCACTACAAGATACGCAGTATTTT; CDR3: CASSLGALQDTQYF
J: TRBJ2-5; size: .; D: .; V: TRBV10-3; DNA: TGTGCCATCAGTGAGTACCAAGAGACCCAGTACTTC; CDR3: CAISEYQETQYF
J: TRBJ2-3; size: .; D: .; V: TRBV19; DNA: TGTGCCAGTAGAAAACTAGGAGGGGCGACAGATACGCAGTATTTT; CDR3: CASRKLGGATDTQYF
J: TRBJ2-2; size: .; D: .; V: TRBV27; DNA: TGTGCCAGCAGTTCCTCTCAGTCGCTCACCGGGGAGCTGTTTTTT; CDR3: CASSSSQSLTGELFF
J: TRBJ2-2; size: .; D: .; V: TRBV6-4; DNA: TGTGCCAGCAGCGTGGAACTTAACACCGGGGAGCTGTTTTTT; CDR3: CASSVELNTGELFF
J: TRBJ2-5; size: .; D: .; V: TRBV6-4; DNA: TGTGCCAGCAGTAACAGGGGGGGAGAGACCCAGTACTTC; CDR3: CASSNRGGETQYF
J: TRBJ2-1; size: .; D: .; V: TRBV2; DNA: TGTGCCAGCGAGGACCCGGGGAGCTCCTACAATGAGCAGTTCTTC; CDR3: CASEDPGSSYNEQFF
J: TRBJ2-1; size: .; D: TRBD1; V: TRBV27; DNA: TGTGCCAGCACCCTAGGGACAGGGAGAAGGCAGTTCTTC; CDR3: CASTLGTGRRQFF
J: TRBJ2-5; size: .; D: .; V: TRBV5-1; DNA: TGCGCCAGCAGCCTCGGGGAGCCCCTCCAGACCCAGTACTTC; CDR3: CASSLGEPLQTQYF
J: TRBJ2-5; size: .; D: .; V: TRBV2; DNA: TGTGCCAGTAGGTTGCTTAGGGAGACCCAGTACTTC; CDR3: CASRLLRETQYF
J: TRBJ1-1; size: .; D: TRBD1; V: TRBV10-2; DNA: TGCGCCAGCAAGAAGGGGGCGAACACTGAAGCTTTCTTT; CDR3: CASKKGANTEAFF
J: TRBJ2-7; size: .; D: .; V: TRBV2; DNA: TGTGCCAGCAGTGAAAGGCCGACCTACGAGCAGTACTTC; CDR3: CASSERPTYEQYF
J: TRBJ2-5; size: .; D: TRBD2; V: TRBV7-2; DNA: TGTGCCAGCAGCTTCGGACTAGCGGGGAGGGTCCAAGAGACCCAGTACTTC; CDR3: CASSFGLAGRVQETQYF
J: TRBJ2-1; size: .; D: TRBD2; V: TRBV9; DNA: TGTGCCAGTACTAGCGGCAATGAGCAGTTCTTC; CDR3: CASTSGNEQFF
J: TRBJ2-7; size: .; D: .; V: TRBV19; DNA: TGTGCCAGTAGTATCAGGGCGTACTACGAGCAGTACTTC; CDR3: CASSIRAYYEQYF
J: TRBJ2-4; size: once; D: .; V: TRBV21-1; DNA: TGTGCCATACTCCGCCCTAGCGGTGTAGCCAAAAACATTCAGTACTTC; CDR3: CAILRPSGVAKNIQYF
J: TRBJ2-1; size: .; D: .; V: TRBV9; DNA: TGTGCCAGCAGCGCCAGAGTGGCCCCTGGCCATGAGCAGTTCTTC; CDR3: CASSARVAPGHEQFF
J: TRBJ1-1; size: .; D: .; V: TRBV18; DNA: TGTGCCAGCTCACCCCCCGGACGGCCGAACACTGAAGCTTTCTTT; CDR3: CASSPPGRPNTEAFF
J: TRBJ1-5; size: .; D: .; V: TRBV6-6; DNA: TGTGCCAGCGGGGATAGCAATCAGCCCCAGCATTTT; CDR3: CASGDSNQPQHF
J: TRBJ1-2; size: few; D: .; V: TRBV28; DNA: TGTGCCAGCTCCCCTGGCAGGGGTCCTAACTATGGCTACACCTTC; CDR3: CASSPGRGPNYGYTF
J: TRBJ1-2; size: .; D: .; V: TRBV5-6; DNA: TGTGCCAGCAGCTTGTTGGGACGGATTAACTATGGCTACACCTTC; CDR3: CASSLLGRINYGYTF
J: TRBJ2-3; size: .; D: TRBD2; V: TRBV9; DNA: TGTGCCAGCAGCGTAGCTCCGGGAGGATATGCAGATACGCAGTATTTT; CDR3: CASSVAPGGYADTQYF
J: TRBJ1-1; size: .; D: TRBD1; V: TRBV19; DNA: TGTGCCAGTAGCAGGACAGGGCGGATGAACACTGAAGCTTTCTTT; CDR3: CASSRTGRMNTEAFF
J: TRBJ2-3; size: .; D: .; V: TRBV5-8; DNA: TGTGCCAGCAGCTGGAGGGGGACGCGCGATACGCAGTATTTT; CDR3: CASSWRGTRDTQYF
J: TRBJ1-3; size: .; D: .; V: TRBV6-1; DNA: TGTGCCAGCAGTGGGTACCCGGACACAGGAAACACCATATATTTT; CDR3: CASSGYPDTGNTIYF
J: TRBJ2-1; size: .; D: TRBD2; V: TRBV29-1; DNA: TGCAGCGTTGGAAACGGGGGGAATGAGCAGTTCTTC; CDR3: CSVGNGGNEQFF
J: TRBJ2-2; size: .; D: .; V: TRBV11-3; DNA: TGTGCCAGCAGCTTAGCTCCAATGACCGGGGAGCTGTTTTTT; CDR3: CASSLAPMTGELFF
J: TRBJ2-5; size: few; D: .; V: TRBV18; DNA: TGTGCCAGCTCACCCTCGGGAGCCCAAGAGACCCAGTACTTC; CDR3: CASSPSGAQETQYF
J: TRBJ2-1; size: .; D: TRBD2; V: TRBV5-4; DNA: TGTGCCAGCAGCTCCCCCCGGGTAGCGGGAGGGCCGAGCTCCTACAATGAGCAGTTCTTC; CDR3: CASSSPRVAGGPSSYNEQFF
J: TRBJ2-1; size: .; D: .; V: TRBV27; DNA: TGTGCCAGCAGCCGGGACTCACCCTACAATGAGCAGTTCTTC; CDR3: CASSRDSPYNEQFF
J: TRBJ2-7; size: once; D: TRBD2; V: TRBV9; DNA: TGTGCCAGCAGCCCAGCCGGGGGGGCCTACGAGCAGTACTTC; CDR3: CASSPAGGAYEQYF